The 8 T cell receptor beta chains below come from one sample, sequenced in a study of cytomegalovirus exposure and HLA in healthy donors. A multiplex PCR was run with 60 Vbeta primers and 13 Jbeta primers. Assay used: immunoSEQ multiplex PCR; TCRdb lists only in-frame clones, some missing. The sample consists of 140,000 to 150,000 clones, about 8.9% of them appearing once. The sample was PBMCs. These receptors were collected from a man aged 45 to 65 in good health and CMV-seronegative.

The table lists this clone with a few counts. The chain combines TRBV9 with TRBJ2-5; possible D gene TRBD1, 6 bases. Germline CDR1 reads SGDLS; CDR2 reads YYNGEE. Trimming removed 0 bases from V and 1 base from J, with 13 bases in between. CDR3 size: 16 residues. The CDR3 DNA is TGTGCCAGCAGCGTAGTAGGCAGGGGTGGCCAAGAGACCCAGTACTTC. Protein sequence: CASSVVGRGGQETQYF. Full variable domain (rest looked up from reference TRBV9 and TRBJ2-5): DSGVTQTPKHLITATGQRVTLRCSPRSGDLSVYWYQQSLDQGLQFLIQYYNGEERAKGNILERFSAQQFPDLHSELNLSSLELGDSALYFCASSVVGRGGQETQYFGPGTRLLVL.

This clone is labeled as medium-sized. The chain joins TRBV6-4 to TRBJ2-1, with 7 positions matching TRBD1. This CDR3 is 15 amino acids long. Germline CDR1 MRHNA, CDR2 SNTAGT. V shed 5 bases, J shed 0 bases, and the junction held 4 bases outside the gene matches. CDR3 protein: CASSPRDSSYNEQFF. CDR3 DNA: TGTGCCAGCAGTCCCCGGGACAGCTCCTACAATGAGCAGTTCTTC.

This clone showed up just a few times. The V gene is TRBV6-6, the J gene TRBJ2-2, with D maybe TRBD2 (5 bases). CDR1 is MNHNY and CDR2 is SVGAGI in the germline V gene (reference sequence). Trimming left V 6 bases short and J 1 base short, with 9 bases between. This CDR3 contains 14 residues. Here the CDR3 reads CASSRSGNTGELFF. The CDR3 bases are TGTGCCAGCAGCCGGAGCGGGAACACCGGGGAGCTGTTTTTT.

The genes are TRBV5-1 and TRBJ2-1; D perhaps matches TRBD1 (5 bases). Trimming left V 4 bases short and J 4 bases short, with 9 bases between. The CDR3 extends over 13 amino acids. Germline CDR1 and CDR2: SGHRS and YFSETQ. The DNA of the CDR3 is TGCGCCAGCAGCCAGGACATTTACAATGAGCAGTTCTTC. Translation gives CASSQDIYNEQFF.

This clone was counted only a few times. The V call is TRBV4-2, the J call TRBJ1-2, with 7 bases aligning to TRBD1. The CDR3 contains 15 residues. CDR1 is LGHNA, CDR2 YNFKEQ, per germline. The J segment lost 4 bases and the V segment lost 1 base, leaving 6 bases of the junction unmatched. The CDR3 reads CASSQGDRVGYGYTF. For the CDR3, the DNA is TGTGCCAGCAGCCAAGGAGACAGGGTTGGCTATGGCTACACCTTC.

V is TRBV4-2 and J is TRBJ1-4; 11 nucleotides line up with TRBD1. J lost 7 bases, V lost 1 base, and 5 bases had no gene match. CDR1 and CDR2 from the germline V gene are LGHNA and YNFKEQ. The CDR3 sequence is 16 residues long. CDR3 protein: CASSQGGGTGGEKLFF. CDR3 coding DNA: TGTGCCAGCAGCCAAGGAGGGGGGACAGGGGGTGAAAAACTGTTTTTT.

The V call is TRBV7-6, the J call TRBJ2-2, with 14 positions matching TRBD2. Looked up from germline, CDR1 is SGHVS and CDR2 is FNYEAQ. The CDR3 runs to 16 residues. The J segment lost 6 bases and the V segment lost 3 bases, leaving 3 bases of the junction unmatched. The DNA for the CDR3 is TGTGCCAGCAGCTTGGGACTAGCGGGAGCTTCCGGGGAGCTGTTTTTT. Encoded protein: CASSLGLAGASGELFF.

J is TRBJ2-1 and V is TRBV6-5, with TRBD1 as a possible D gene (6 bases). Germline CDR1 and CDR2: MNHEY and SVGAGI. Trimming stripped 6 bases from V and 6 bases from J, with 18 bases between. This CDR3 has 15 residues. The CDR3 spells CASSELTGQINEQFF. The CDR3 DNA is TGTGCCAGCAGCGAACTTACAGGGCAGATCAATGAGCAGTTCTTC.